The entry that follows covers one TCR beta chain sequence. This specimen comes from a study of CD8+ T cells in alopecia areata. CDR3 length: 15 amino acids. Per the germline V gene, CDR1 is SGDLS and CDR2 is YYNGEE. V was clipped by 3 bases and J by 8 bases, with 15 bases between them. Regarding treatment: oral pan-JAK inhibitor, 5-10 mg twice daily. It was from alopecia areata patients that lesional scalp punch biopsies and peripheral blood were collected. RNA, once extracted, was reverse transcribed into cDNA for use as the sequencing template. The data were produced by immunoSEQ multiplex PCR, yet TCRdb's version contains in-frame clones alone and is incomplete. The sample carries around 190,000 clones, roughly 64% recorded once.

This clonotype was sampled from a human donor with alopecia areata. Specimen: CD4+ T cells sorted from blood, collected at week 4, from a patient treated with tofacitinib. V is TRBV9 and J is TRBJ1-6; no definite D call. The CDR3 DNA reads as TGTGCCAGCAGCGCCAGGTTCGGTTTGGATTCACCCCTCCACTTT. It translates to CASSARFGLDSPLHF.